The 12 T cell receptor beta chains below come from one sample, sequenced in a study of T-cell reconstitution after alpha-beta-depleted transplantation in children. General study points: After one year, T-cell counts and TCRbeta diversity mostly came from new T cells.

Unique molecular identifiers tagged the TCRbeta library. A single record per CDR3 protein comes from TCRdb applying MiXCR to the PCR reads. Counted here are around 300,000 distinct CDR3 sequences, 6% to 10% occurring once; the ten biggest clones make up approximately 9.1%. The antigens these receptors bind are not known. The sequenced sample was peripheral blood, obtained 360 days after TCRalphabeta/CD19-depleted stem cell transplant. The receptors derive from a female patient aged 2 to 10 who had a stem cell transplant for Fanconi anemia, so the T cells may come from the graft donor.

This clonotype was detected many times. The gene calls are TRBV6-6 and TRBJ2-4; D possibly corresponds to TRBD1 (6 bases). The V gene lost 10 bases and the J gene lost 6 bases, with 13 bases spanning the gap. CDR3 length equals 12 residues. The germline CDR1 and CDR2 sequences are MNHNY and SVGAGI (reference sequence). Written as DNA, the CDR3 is TGTGCCATCCAGACAGGATCAAACATTCAGTACTTC. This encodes CAIQTGSNIQYF.

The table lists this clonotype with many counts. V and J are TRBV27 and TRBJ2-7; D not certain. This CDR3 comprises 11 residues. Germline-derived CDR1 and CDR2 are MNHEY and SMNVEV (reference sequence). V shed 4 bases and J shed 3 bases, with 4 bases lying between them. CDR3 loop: CASSSGYEQYF. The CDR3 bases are TGTGCCAGCAGTTCGGGCTACGAGCAGTACTTC.

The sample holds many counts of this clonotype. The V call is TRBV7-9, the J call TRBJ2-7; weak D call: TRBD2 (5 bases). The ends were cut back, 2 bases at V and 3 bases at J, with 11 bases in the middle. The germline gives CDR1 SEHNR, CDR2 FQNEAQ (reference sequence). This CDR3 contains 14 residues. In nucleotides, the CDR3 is TGTGCCAGCAGCTTAAACGGGGTGAGCTACGAGCAGTACGTC. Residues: CASSLNGVSYEQYV.

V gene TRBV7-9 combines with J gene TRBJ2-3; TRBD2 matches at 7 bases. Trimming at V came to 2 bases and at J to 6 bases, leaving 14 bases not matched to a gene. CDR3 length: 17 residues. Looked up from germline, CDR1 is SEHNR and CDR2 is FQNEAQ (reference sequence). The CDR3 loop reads CASSLFRTRRVGDTQYF. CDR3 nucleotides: TGTGCCAGCAGCTTATTCAGGACTAGGAGGGTCGGGGATACGCAGTATTTT.

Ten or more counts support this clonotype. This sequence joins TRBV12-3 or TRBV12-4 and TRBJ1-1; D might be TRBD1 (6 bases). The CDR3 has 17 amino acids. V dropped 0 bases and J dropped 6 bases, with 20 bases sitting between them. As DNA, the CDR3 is TGTGCCAGCAGTTTAGCCGGGGAGCGAAAGGGGGAAGCTGAAGCTTTCTTT. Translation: CASSLAGERKGEAEAFF.

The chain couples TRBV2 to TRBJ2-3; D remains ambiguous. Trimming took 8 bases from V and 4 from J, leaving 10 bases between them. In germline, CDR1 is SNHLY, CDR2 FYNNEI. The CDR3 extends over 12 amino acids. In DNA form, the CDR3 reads TGTGCCAGCTCAAGGACCGCAGATACGCAGTATTTT. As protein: CASSRTADTQYF.

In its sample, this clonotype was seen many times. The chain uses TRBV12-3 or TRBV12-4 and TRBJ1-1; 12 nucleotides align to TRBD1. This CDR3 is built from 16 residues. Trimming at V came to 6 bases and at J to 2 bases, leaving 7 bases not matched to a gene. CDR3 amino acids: CASRTGTGGINTEAFF. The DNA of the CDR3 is TGTGCCAGCAGAACCGGGACAGGGGGCATCAACACTGAAGCTTTCTTT.

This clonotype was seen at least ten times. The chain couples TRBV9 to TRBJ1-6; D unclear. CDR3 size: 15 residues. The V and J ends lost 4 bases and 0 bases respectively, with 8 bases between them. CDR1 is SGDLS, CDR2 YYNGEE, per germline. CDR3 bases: TGTGCCAGCAGCCCAATGAGCTCCTATAATTCACCCCTCCACTTT. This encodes CASSPMSSYNSPLHF.

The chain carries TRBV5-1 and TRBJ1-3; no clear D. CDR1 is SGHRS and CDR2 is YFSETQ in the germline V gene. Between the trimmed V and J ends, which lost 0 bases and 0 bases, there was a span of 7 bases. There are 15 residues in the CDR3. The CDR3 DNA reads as TGCGCCAGCAGCTTGGAATCCCTCTCTGGAAACACCATATATTTT. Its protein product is CASSLESLSGNTIYF.

DNA of the CDR3: TGTGCCAGCAGCTTAGACCGAACCCTGGGAGAGCAGTTCTTC. Translation: CASSLDRTLGEQFF. This chain connects TRBV11-2 to TRBJ2-1; D gene uncertain. Germline-derived CDR1 and CDR2 are SGHAT and FQNNGV. CDR3 length: 14 residues. V was pared by 0 bases and J by 10 bases, with 13 bases between. Supplemented by reference TRBV11-2 and TRBJ2-1, the full variable domain reads EAGVAQSPRYKIIEKRQSVAFWCNPISGHATLYWYQQILGQGPKLLIQFQNNGVVDDSQLPKDRFSAERLKGVDSTLKIQPAKLEDSAVYLCASSLDRTLGEQFFGPGTRLTVL.

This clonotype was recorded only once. The CDR3 spells CATSRGNRNPEAFF. In DNA form, the CDR3 reads TGTGCCACCAGCAGAGGAAACCGGAATCCTGAAGCTTTCTTT. This chain uses TRBV15 with TRBJ1-1; D is uncertain. This CDR3 is built from 14 residues. From germline, CDR1 is LNHNV and CDR2 YYDKDF (reference sequence). V dropped 1 base and J dropped 6 bases, with 12 bases sitting between them.

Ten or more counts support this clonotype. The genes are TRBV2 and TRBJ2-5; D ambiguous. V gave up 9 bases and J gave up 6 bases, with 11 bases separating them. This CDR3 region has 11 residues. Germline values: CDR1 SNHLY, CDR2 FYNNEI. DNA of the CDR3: TGTGCCAGAAGACAAGTCCAGACCCAGTACTTC. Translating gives CARRQVQTQYF.